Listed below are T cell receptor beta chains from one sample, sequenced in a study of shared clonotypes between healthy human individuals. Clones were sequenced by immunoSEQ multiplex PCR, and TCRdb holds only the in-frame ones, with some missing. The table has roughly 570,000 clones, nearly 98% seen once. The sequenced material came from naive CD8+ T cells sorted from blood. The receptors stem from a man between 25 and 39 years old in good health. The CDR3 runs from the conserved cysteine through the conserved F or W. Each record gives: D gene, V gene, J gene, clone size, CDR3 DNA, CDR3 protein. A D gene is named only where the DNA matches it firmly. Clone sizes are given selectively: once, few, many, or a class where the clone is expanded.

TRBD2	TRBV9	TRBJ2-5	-	TGTGCCAGCAGCGCCGGGACTAGCTCGGGAGAGACCCAGTACTTC	CASSAGTSSGETQYF
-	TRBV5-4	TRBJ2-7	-	TGTGCCAGCAGCTTGGCACGGGGGCCTTCAAGATTC	CASSLARGPSRF
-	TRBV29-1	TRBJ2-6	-	TGCAGCGTTGAAGGGGTAAAGGGGGCCAACGTCCTGACTTTC	CSVEGVKGANVLTF
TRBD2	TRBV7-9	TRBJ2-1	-	TGTGCCAGCAGCCCGTCAGCGGGGGCATACGAGCAGTTCTTC	CASSPSAGAYEQFF
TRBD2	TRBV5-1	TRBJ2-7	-	TGCGCCAGCAGCTTGACTAGCGGGGGCCGGGAGCAGTACTTC	CASSLTSGGREQYF
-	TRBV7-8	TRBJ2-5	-	TGTGCCAGCAACCCTCCGGGACCTCCGAGAGAGACCCAGTACTTC	CASNPPGPPRETQYF
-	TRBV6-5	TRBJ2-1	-	TGTGCCAGCAACCCCGGTAGGGGTCTAGATGAGCAGTTCTTC	CASNPGRGLDEQFF
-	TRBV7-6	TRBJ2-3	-	TGTGCCAGCAGCCCACCCAGGGGGGAAAGCACAGATACGCAGTATTTT	CASSPPRGESTDTQYF
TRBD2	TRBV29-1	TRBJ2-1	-	TGCAGCGTTGAGGGAGCGGGAGTTTACGGTGAGCAGTTCTTC	CSVEGAGVYGEQFF
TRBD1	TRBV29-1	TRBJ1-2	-	TGCAGCGTTGAGGCCTCTTTCTCCCAGGGGGGCGGCTACACCTTC	CSVEASFSQGGGYTF
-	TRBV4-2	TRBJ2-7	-	TGTGCCAGCAGCCAAGTTATTAGCGGTTACGAGCAGTACTTC	CASSQVISGYEQYF
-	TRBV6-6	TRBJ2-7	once	TGTGCCAGCACCCCTGGGGAGTCACAACAGTACTTC	CASTPGESQQYF
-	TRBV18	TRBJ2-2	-	TGTGCCAGCCATGGCCCCGGGGAGCTGTTTTTT	CASHGPGELFF
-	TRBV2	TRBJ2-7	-	TGTGCCAGCAGTGAAAGCCACCCCTACGAGCAGTACTTC	CASSESHPYEQYF
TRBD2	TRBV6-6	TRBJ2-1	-	TGTGCCAGCAGTTCTGCGGGAGTGGGGTACAATGAGCAGTTCTTC	CASSSAGVGYNEQFF
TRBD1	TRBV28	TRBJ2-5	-	TGTGCCAGCAGACCCTCTTGGGACAGGGAAGAGACCCAGTACTTC	CASRPSWDREETQYF
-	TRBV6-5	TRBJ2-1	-	TGTGCCAGCAGACTAGGACAGAGCTCCTACAATGAGCAGTTCTTC	CASRLGQSSYNEQFF
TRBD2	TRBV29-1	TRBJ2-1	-	TGCAGCGTTTCGGAGTTGCGGGAGGCCCCGTTCTTC	CSVSELREAPFF
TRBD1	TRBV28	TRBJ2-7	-	TGTGCCAGCAGTGCCCGGGACAGGGGAGTTTCGAAGGACGAGCAGTACTTC	CASSARDRGVSKDEQYF
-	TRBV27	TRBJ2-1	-	TGTGCCAGCAGTTGGAACAGGGTAAACAATGAGCAGTTCTTC	CASSWNRVNNEQFF
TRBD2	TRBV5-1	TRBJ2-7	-	TGCGCCAGCAGCCCCAGACTAGCGGGGAGCCCCTTCGACGAGCAGTACTTC	CASSPRLAGSPFDEQYF
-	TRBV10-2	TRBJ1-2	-	TGCGCCAGCAGTGAGGGAGGAGGGGGCTATGGCTACACCTTC	CASSEGGGGYGYTF
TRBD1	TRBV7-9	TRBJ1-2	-	TGTGCCAGCAGCTTCGGACAGGGCTGGGGCTACACCTTC	CASSFGQGWGYTF
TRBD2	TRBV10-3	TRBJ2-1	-	TGTGCCATCAGTGACCCGGCTAGCGGGAGCTTAAAGCAGTTCTTC	CAISDPASGSLKQFF
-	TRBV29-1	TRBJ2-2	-	TGCAGCGTTGAGGGGAGCGGAAAGAACACCGGGGAGCTGTTTTTT	CSVEGSGKNTGELFF
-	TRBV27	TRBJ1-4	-	TGTGCCAGCAGTCTTCTAGGGGATGGGGAAAAACTGTTTTTT	CASSLLGDGEKLFF
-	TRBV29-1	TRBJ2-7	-	TGCAGCGTTGACGGGGAGGCGGGCTACGAGCAGTACTTC	CSVDGEAGYEQYF
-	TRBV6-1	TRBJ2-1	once	TGTGCCAGCAGGAGATACAATGAGCAGTTCTTC	CASRRYNEQFF
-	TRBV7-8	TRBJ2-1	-	TGTGCCAGCAGCTTCAGCAATGAGCAGTTCTTC	CASSFSNEQFF
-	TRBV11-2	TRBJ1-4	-	TGTGCCAGCAGCTCCGAGGGGCTTAATGAAAAACTGTTTTTT	CASSSEGLNEKLFF